Given below is one T cell receptor (beta chain) in context. As yet, its antigen is unknown. Time point of the sample: week 23, last vaccination. Mutant IDH1 20-mer peptide, at 300 ug, made up each vaccine dose, with topical imiquimod. The method was immunoSEQ multiplex PCR; TCRdb's version includes in-frame clones alone and lacks a portion of them. The sample holds around 85,000 clones, roughly 85% seen once. This entry comes from a study of a mutant IDH1 vaccine in newly diagnosed glioma. As for the study in general: Patients came in for eight vaccinations, in weeks 1, 3, 5, 7, 11, 15, 19 and 23. The study started vaccination 4-6 weeks after radiotherapy alone, or with temozolomide cycles.

The CDR3 runs 15 residues. Germline V gene lookup returns CDR1 SNHLY and CDR2 FYNNEI. The trim removed 7 bases at V and 2 bases at J, leaving 7 bases unmatched. The chain uses TRBV2 and TRBJ2-1, with TRBD1 identical over 8 bases. The source material was PBMCs, sampled from a glioma patient whose treatment included an IDH1 peptide vaccine. The source of this sequence is a man aged 30 to 39 with glioma. Some clones in this sample may be carry-over from other donors' samples. Here the CDR3 reads CASTVTGDPYNEQFF. CDR3 DNA: TGTGCCAGCACAGTGACAGGGGATCCCTACAATGAGCAGTTCTTC.